This T cell receptor (beta chain) was sequenced for a study of T cell responses to AZD1222 COVID-19 vaccine. Study results and caveats: Repertoire samples came only from after the peak T cell response. Most donors were white British and more were female, and clonal diversity was possibly underestimated. Spike-specific TCRs gained breadth and depth after people received two AZD1222 doses.

The method was immunoSEQ multiplex PCR; TCRdb's version includes in-frame clones alone and lacks a portion of them. The table has 150,000 or so clones, 85% to 90% seen once; the top ten hold 20% to 25%. As regards this clone: No antigen is known for it.

The CDR3 is made up of 12 amino acids. Trimming stripped 0 bases from V and 4 bases from J, with 5 bases between. Looked up from germline, CDR1 is SGHDT and CDR2 is YYEEEE. This sequence originates from an adult in good health. This chain connects TRBV5-6 to TRBJ2-7; D is uncertain. The sample here was peripheral blood, taken on day 0 of AZD1222 vaccination. The CDR3 region has the DNA TGTGCCAGCAGCTTGGCAGTTTACGAGCAGTACTTC. Its protein product is CASSLAVYEQYF.